Below, 22 T cell receptor beta chains from the same sample are listed, as sequenced in a study of T cells in Graves' hyperthyroidism and ophthalmopathy. TCR beta CDR3 region amplification was performed from RNA transcripts. Researchers ran a first-round RT-PCR on the TCR CDR3 using the HTBI primer set. MiXCR, run by TCRdb on the multiplex PCR reads, gives a single entry per CDR3 protein. The top ten clones hold about 18% of a sample with 500,000 to 700,000 distinct CDR3 sequences, approximately 16% of them seen once. The sample was blood. All receptors derive from a young woman with Graves' hyperthyroidism.

Of note for this clonotype: Given a much more abundant clone one base away, this may be a read error. The chain uses TRBV3-1 and TRBJ2-7; D may be TRBD1 (6 bases). The V end was cut by 6 bases, the J end by 0 bases, with 24 bases between. In germline, CDR1 is LGHDT, CDR2 YNNKEL (reference sequence). The CDR3 is 18 residues long. The CDR3 sequence is CASSRPSQTGSLSYEQYF. The CDR3 DNA follows: TGTGCCAGCAGTCGTCCCTCCCAAACAGGGTCCCTCTCCTACGAGCAGTACTTC.

This clonotype was recorded a few times. The V and J genes are TRBV20-1 and TRBJ2-7; D unclear. The CDR3 consists of 12 residues. Trimming removed 1 base from V and 0 bases from J, with 4 bases in between. Germline CDR1 reads DFQATT; CDR2 reads SNEGSKA (reference sequence). Written as DNA, the CDR3 is TGCAGTGCTAGAGGGGCCTCCTACGAGCAGTACTTC. This codes for CSARGASYEQYF.

This clonotype has only a few counts. With a much larger clone just one base away, this may be a read error. Given the absence of the conserved phenylalanine or tryptophan at the CDR3 end, a read error is likely. The chain recombines TRBV20-1 with TRBJ1-1; TRBD1 agrees at 9 bases. J was trimmed by 1 base and V by 4 bases; bases with no gene match: 4. Germline CDR1 and CDR2: DFQATT and SNEGSKA (reference sequence). The CDR3 extends over 14 amino acids. The CDR3 protein is CSANTGQGNTEAFY. As DNA, the CDR3 is TGCAGTGCTAACACGGGACAGGGGAACACTGAAGCTTTCTAT.

A note on this clonotype: Just one base apart from a much larger clone, this may be a read error. This chain links TRBV24-1 with TRBJ2-1, with 9 bases identical to TRBD2. CDR3 length equals 16 residues. V dropped 1 base and J dropped 12; count of bases not matched to a gene: 12. Germline V CDR1 and CDR2: KGHDR, SFDVKD. The CDR3 here is CATSDLGLAGNDGQFF. Here the CDR3 DNA reads TGTGCCACCAGTGATTTAGGGCTAGCGGGGAATGATGGGCAGTTCTTC.

CDR3 nucleotide sequence: TGTGCCAGCAGCTTGGTATCCCGGCGGGGCTACACCTTC. Translated: CASSLVSRRGYTF. The chain recombines TRBV5-8 with TRBJ1-2, with D unclear. Germline values: CDR1 SGHTS, CDR2 YDEGEE. The V gene lost 0 bases and the J gene lost 8 bases, with 11 bases spanning the gap. This CDR3 is built from 13 residues.

This clonotype appeared many times. As DNA, the CDR3 is TGCAGCGTTGGGACAGGGGCACCTGGGGCCAACGTCCTGACTTTC. Translating gives CSVGTGAPGANVLTF. The rearrangement uses TRBV29-1 and TRBJ2-6; 9 bases are shared with TRBD1. V lost 4 bases and J lost 2; bases outside the gene matches: 3. The CDR3 totals 15 residues. Looked up from germline, CDR1 is SQVTM and CDR2 is ANQGSEA.

As to this clonotype: A read error may be the cause here, since a much bigger clone is one base away. The CDR3 DNA reads as TGTGCTAGTTCCAGAGGCGGGAGTATCGATGAGCAGTACTTC. Translated: CASSRGGSIDEQYF. The chain has TRBV12-5 and TRBJ2-7; TRBD2 aligns across 7 bases. The CDR3 totals 14 residues. V was clipped by 8 bases and J by 7 bases; unmatched bases: 14. The germline gives CDR1 LGHNT, CDR2 FRNRAP.

This clonotype was observed a handful of times. This chain joins TRBV3-1 and TRBJ2-2; unclear D gene. V was clipped by 0 bases and J by 4 bases, with 9 bases between them. The CDR3 extends over 15 amino acids. CDR1 LGHDT and CDR2 YNNKEL come from the germline V gene (reference sequence). The CDR3 DNA reads as TGTGCCAGCAGCCAAGAAACACGCTCCACCGGGGAGCTGTTTTTT. As protein: CASSQETRSTGELFF.

This clonotype appeared a few times. The chain combines TRBV19 with TRBJ1-5, with a weak D call TRBD1 (5 bases). The CDR3 runs to 16 residues. V was cut by 4 bases and J by 1 base, with 14 bases left in between. Per the germline V gene, CDR1 is LNHDA and CDR2 is SQIVND (reference sequence). CDR3 DNA: TGTGCCAGTAGTACAAGGGGCGGTGCGAGCAATCAGCCCCAGCATTTT. As protein: CASSTRGGASNQPQHF. Filled out from reference TRBV19 and TRBJ1-5, the complete variable domain reads DGGITQSPKYLFRKEGQNVTLSCEQNLNHDAMYWYRQDPGQGLRLIYYSQIVNDFQKGDIAEGYSVSREKKESFPLTVTSAQKNPTAFYLCASSTRGGASNQPQHFGDGTRLSIL.

The chain has TRBV5-1 and TRBJ1-1, with TRBD1 identical over 12 bases. The junction had 6 bases not matched to a gene; V was cut back by 4 bases and J by 2 bases. This CDR3 is built from 16 residues. CDR1 and CDR2 from the germline V gene are SGHRS and YFSETQ. CDR3 bases: TGCGCCAGCAGCCGGGGACAGGGGGCTTTTAACACTGAAGCTTTCTTT. It yields the protein CASSRGQGAFNTEAFF.

This clonotype was counted at least ten times. The gene calls are TRBV7-2 and TRBJ2-5; the D call may be TRBD1 or TRBD2 (6 bases each). From germline, CDR1 is SGHTA and CDR2 FQGNSA. V lost 2 bases and J 5 bases, leaving 12 bases between the germline ends. The CDR3 has 14 residues. The CDR3 reads CASSLRWRGETQYF. The CDR3 DNA reads TGTGCCAGCAGCTTACGGTGGAGGGGGGAGACCCAGTACTTC.

The chain employs TRBV5-8 and TRBJ1-4; D is uncertain. The CDR3 length is 14 residues. The V end was cut by 4 bases, the J end by 8 bases, with 15 bases between. Per the germline V gene, CDR1 is SGHTS and CDR2 is YDEGEE. CDR3 nucleotide sequence: TGTGCCAGCAGCCTCTACGGAGGGAACGAAAAACTGTTTTTT. This gives the protein CASSLYGGNEKLFF.

This clonotype was recorded a few times. This chain uses TRBV27 with TRBJ2-3, with TRBD1 identical over 8 bases. The J segment lost 2 bases and the V segment lost 6 bases, leaving 7 bases of the junction unmatched. Germline CDR1 and CDR2: MNHEY and SMNVEV (reference sequence). The CDR3 sequence is 15 residues long. DNA of the CDR3: TGTGCCAGCAGGGGCACAGGGGGGCCCACAGATACGCAGTATTTT. This sequence encodes CASRGTGGPTDTQYF.

The chain employs TRBV20-1 and TRBJ1-2, with 9 bases fitting TRBD1. The V gene's germline CDR1 is DFQATT and CDR2 SNEGSKA (reference sequence). V dropped 0 bases and J dropped 5; count of bases not matched to a gene: 7. The CDR3 totals 15 residues. The CDR3 DNA follows: TGCAGTGCTAGAGATCTGGACAGGGGTTGGTATGGCTACACCTTC. Translated, it gives CSARDLDRGWYGYTF.

A remark on this clonotype: Mismatch with germline at one junction end may stem from a read error. The V and J genes are TRBV7-8 and TRBJ2-1; 15 nucleotides match TRBD2. This CDR3 is 18 amino acids long. The V gene's germline CDR1 is SGHVS and CDR2 FQNEAQ. DNA for the CDR3: TGCGCCAGCAGCCAAGATCGGACTAGCGGGAGGGCCTACAATGAGCAGTTCTTC. Its protein product is CASSQDRTSGRAYNEQFF.

This clonotype was detected only a few times. The CDR3 DNA is TGTGCCAGCTCAAGTGCGGGACAGCAAGCTAACTATGGCTACACCTTC. Protein product: CASSSAGQQANYGYTF. This sequence joins TRBV18 and TRBJ1-2; TRBD1 agrees at 7 bases. This CDR3 comprises 16 residues. The junction had 9 bases not matched to a gene; V was cut back by 5 bases and J by 0 bases. The germline gives CDR1 KGHSH, CDR2 LQKENI. Complete variable domain (other parts from reference TRBV18 and TRBJ1-2): NAGVMQNPRHLVRRRGQEARLRCSPMKGHSHVYWYRQLPEEGLKFMVYLQKENIIDESGMPKERFSAEFPKEGPSILRIQQVVRGDSAAYFCASSSAGQQANYGYTFGSGTRLTVV.

The chain carries TRBV20-1 and TRBJ2-2; 11 bases are a match to TRBD2. The V segment lost 2 bases and the J segment 6 bases; nucleotides outside the gene matches: 5. The germline V gene has CDR1 DFQATT and CDR2 SNEGSKA (reference sequence). This CDR3 contains 15 residues. Here the CDR3 DNA reads TGCAGTGCTAGACCTCAACTAGCGGGAGCCGGGGAGCTGTTTTTT. Its translation is CSARPQLAGAGELFF.

Points on this clonotype: At one of its ends the junction is not consistent with the germline gene, which may arise from a read error. The J gene is TRBJ2-3, the V gene TRBV18, with D hard to call. This CDR3 contains 13 residues. The germline V gene encodes CDR1 KGHSH and CDR2 LQKENI. The CDR3 spells CASSRGLEDMQYF. In DNA form, the CDR3 reads TGTGCCAGCTCACGTGGATTGGAAGATATGCAGTATTTT.

The V and J genes are TRBV27 and TRBJ2-1, with a possible D match to TRBD1 (5 bases). The V end lost 1 base, the J end lost 5 bases, and 24 bases lay between the germline ends. CDR1 is MNHEY and CDR2 is SMNVEV in the germline V gene (reference sequence). The CDR3 contains 19 residues. As DNA, the CDR3 is TGTGCCAGCAGTTTATTCAGACAGCTTAGAGCCCAACATGACAATGAGCAGTTCTTC. As protein: CASSLFRQLRAQHDNEQFF.

This clonotype was counted between two and nine times. The CDR3 loop is CASSPPGPSDTQYF. The CDR3 coding sequence is TGTGCCAGCAGCCCGCCGGGTCCCTCGGATACGCAGTATTTT. V is TRBV28 and J is TRBJ2-3; no definite D call. Germline values: CDR1 MDHEN, CDR2 SYDVKM. The CDR3 contains 14 residues. The germline V and J ends were trimmed by 6 bases and 6 bases, with 16 bases remaining between them. Looking up the rest from reference TRBV28 and TRBJ2-3 gives the full variable domain: DVKVTQSSRYLVKRTGEKVFLECVQDMDHENMFWYRQDPGLGLRLIYFSYDVKMKEKGDIPEGYSVSREKKERFSLILESASTNQTSMYLCASSPPGPSDTQYFGPGTRLTVL.

At least ten counts were recorded for this clonotype. This chain links TRBV20-1 with TRBJ2-7, with a possible D match to TRBD1 (5 bases). The ends were cut back, 3 bases at V and 3 bases at J, with 15 bases in the middle. Germline lookup yields CDR1 DFQATT and CDR2 SNEGSKA (reference sequence). The CDR3 consists of 14 residues. The CDR3 loop is CSARWGRVGYEQYF. The CDR3 coding sequence is TGCAGTGCTAGGTGGGGCAGGGTCGGCTACGAGCAGTACTTC.

This clonotype was picked up many times. The V and J genes are TRBV11-2 and TRBJ1-1; unclear D gene. The CDR3 is 14 amino acids. V lost 7 bases, J lost 6 bases, and 18 bases lay in between. The germline CDR1 and CDR2 sequences are SGHAT and FQNNGV. CDR3 DNA: TGTGCCAGCACCCCACCCCCTCGGACCGCTGAAGCTTTCTTT. It specifies CASTPPPRTAEAFF.